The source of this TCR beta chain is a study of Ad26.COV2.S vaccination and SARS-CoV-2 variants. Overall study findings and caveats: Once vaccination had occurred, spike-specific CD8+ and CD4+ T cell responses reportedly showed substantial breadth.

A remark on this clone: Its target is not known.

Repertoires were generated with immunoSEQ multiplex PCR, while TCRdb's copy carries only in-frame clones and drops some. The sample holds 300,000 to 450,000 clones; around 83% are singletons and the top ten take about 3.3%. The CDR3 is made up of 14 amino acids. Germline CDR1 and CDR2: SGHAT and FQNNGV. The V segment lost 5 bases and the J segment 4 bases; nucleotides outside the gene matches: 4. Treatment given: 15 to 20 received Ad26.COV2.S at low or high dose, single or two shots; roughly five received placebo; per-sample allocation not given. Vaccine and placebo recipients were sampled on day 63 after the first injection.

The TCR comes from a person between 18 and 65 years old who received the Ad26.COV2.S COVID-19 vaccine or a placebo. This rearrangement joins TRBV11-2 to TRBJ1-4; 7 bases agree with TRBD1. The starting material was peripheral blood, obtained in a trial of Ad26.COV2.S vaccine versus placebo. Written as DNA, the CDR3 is TGTGCCAGCAGCCCGGACAGGAATAATGAAAAACTGTTTTTT. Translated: CASSPDRNNEKLFF. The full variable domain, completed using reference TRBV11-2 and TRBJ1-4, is EAGVAQSPRYKIIEKRQSVAFWCNPISGHATLYWYQQILGQGPKLLIQFQNNGVVDDSQLPKDRFSAERLKGVDSTLKIQPAKLEDSAVYLCASSPDRNNEKLFFGSGTQLSVL.